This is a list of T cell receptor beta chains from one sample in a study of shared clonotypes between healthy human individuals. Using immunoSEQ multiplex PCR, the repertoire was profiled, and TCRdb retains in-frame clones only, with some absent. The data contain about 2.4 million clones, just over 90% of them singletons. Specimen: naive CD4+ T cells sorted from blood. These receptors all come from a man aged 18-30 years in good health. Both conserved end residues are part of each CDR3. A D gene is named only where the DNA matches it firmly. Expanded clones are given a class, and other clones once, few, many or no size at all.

CDR3 protein: CASSSGQGRNSPLHF
CDR3 DNA: TGTGCCAGCAGTTCGGGACAGGGAAGAAATTCACCCCTCCACTTT
J gene: TRBJ1-6
clone size: -
V gene: TRBV28
D gene: TRBD1

CDR3 protein: CASSEAALYNSPLHF
CDR3 DNA: TGTGCCAGCAGTGAAGCGGCACTTTATAATTCACCCCTCCACTTT
J gene: TRBJ1-6
clone size: -
V gene: TRBV6-1
D gene: -

CDR3 protein: CASSLVGQNSANYGYTF
CDR3 DNA: TGTGCCAGCAGTTTGGTAGGACAAAATTCCGCTAACTATGGCTACACCTTC
J gene: TRBJ1-2
clone size: -
V gene: TRBV27
D gene: -

CDR3 protein: CASSVNQLGQGDGYTF
CDR3 DNA: TGCGCCAGCAGCGTGAACCAGCTCGGACAGGGGGATGGCTACACCTTC
J gene: TRBJ1-2
clone size: -
V gene: TRBV5-1
D gene: TRBD1

CDR3 protein: CASSLARTSGSFSTDTQYF
CDR3 DNA: TGCGCCAGCAGCTTGGCGAGGACTAGCGGGAGTTTTAGCACAGATACGCAGTATTTT
J gene: TRBJ2-3
clone size: -
V gene: TRBV5-1
D gene: TRBD2

CDR3 protein: CASSQAGQGNGYTF
CDR3 DNA: TGTGCCAGCAGCCAAGCGGGTCAGGGAAATGGCTACACCTTC
J gene: TRBJ1-2
clone size: -
V gene: TRBV4-2
D gene: -

CDR3 protein: CASEQGSNTGELFF
CDR3 DNA: TGTGCCAGCGAACAGGGGTCGAACACCGGGGAGCTGTTTTTT
J gene: TRBJ2-2
clone size: -
V gene: TRBV2
D gene: TRBD1

CDR3 protein: CASSPLPPYKSNQPQHF
CDR3 DNA: TGTGCCAGCTCACCACTGCCCCCATACAAGAGCAATCAGCCCCAGCATTTT
J gene: TRBJ1-5
clone size: -
V gene: TRBV18
D gene: -

CDR3 protein: CASELRGRYTDTQYF
CDR3 DNA: TGTGCCAGCGAGCTCCGGGGCAGATACACAGATACGCAGTATTTT
J gene: TRBJ2-3
clone size: -
V gene: TRBV6-1
D gene: -

CDR3 protein: CASSQDPGDTQYF
CDR3 DNA: TGTGCCAGCAGCCAAGATCCGGGCGATACGCAGTATTTT
J gene: TRBJ2-3
clone size: -
V gene: TRBV4-2
D gene: -

CDR3 protein: CASSEGGLYGYTF
CDR3 DNA: TGCGCCAGCTCAGAAGGGGGTTTGTATGGCTACACCTTC
J gene: TRBJ1-2
clone size: -
V gene: TRBV10-2
D gene: -

CDR3 protein: CASSERTKYGYTF
CDR3 DNA: TGCGCCAGCAGTGAAAGGACAAAATATGGCTACACCTTC
J gene: TRBJ1-2
clone size: -
V gene: TRBV10-2
D gene: -

CDR3 protein: CASSVDGTYEQYF
CDR3 DNA: TGTGCCAGCAGTGTAGACGGGACCTACGAGCAGTACTTC
J gene: TRBJ2-7
clone size: -
V gene: TRBV2
D gene: -

CDR3 protein: CASSFLGGPEWSYTF
CDR3 DNA: TGTGCCAGCAGTTTTCTCGGGGGCCCTGAATGGAGCTACACCTTC
J gene: TRBJ1-2
clone size: once
V gene: TRBV27
D gene: -

CDR3 protein: CASSPPESGRGTYGYTF
CDR3 DNA: TGTGCCAGCTCACCACCGGAATCGGGCAGGGGAACCTATGGCTACACCTTC
J gene: TRBJ1-2
clone size: -
V gene: TRBV18
D gene: -

CDR3 protein: CASSWGQGNAEAFF
CDR3 DNA: TGTGCCAGCAGCTGGGGACAGGGTAACGCTGAAGCTTTCTTT
J gene: TRBJ1-1
clone size: -
V gene: TRBV11-2
D gene: TRBD1

CDR3 protein: CASSSGNQPQHF
CDR3 DNA: TGTGCCAGCAGTTCTGGCAATCAGCCCCAGCATTTT
J gene: TRBJ1-5
clone size: -
V gene: TRBV28
D gene: -

CDR3 protein: CAWSVQGGSPLHF
CDR3 DNA: TGTGCCTGGAGTGTACAGGGCGGATCACCCCTCCACTTT
J gene: TRBJ1-6
clone size: -
V gene: TRBV30
D gene: -

CDR3 protein: CASSLGISGNTIYF
CDR3 DNA: TGTGCCAGCAGCTTGGGGATCTCTGGAAACACCATATATTTT
J gene: TRBJ1-3
clone size: once
V gene: TRBV11-2
D gene: -

CDR3 protein: CASSKGLSKTNDYGYTF
CDR3 DNA: TGTGCCAGTAGTAAGGGACTGTCGAAAACCAATGACTATGGCTACACCTTC
J gene: TRBJ1-2
clone size: -
V gene: TRBV19
D gene: -

CDR3 protein: CASPTGVHGYTF
CDR3 DNA: TGTGCATCCCCCACGGGGGTGCATGGCTACACCTTC
J gene: TRBJ1-2
clone size: once
V gene: TRBV30
D gene: -

CDR3 protein: CASSQEGWYEQYF
CDR3 DNA: TGCGCCAGCAGCCAAGAGGGGTGGTACGAGCAGTACTTC
J gene: TRBJ2-7
clone size: -
V gene: TRBV4-1
D gene: -

CDR3 protein: CASSFQTGDEKLFF
CDR3 DNA: TGTGCCAGCAGTTTTCAGACAGGGGATGAAAAACTGTTTTTT
J gene: TRBJ1-4
clone size: -
V gene: TRBV28
D gene: TRBD1

CDR3 protein: CASSLARGGSYEQYF
CDR3 DNA: TGCGCCAGCAGCTTGGCTCGCGGGGGATCCTACGAGCAGTACTTC
J gene: TRBJ2-7
clone size: -
V gene: TRBV5-1
D gene: TRBD2

CDR3 protein: CASSHIGGQGEDEKLFF
CDR3 DNA: TGTGCCAGCAGCCACATAGGAGGACAGGGCGAAGATGAAAAACTGTTTTTT
J gene: TRBJ1-4
clone size: -
V gene: TRBV4-2
D gene: TRBD1

CDR3 protein: CATSSPGPQAGELFF
CDR3 DNA: TGTGCCACCAGCAGCCCGGGACCACAGGCGGGGGAGCTGTTTTTT
J gene: TRBJ2-2
clone size: -
V gene: TRBV15
D gene: -

CDR3 protein: CASSSYRRTEAFF
CDR3 DNA: TGTGCCAGCAGCAGTTACAGGAGGACTGAAGCTTTCTTT
J gene: TRBJ1-1
clone size: few
V gene: TRBV7-9
D gene: -

CDR3 protein: CATQAVETSGSYEQYF
CDR3 DNA: TGTGCCACACAGGCAGTGGAGACTAGCGGCTCCTACGAGCAGTACTTC
J gene: TRBJ2-7
clone size: -
V gene: TRBV9
D gene: TRBD2

CDR3 protein: CASSEYFPDGNTEAFF
CDR3 DNA: TGTGCCAGCAGTGAATATTTTCCCGACGGGAACACTGAAGCTTTCTTT
J gene: TRBJ1-1
clone size: -
V gene: TRBV25-1
D gene: -

CDR3 protein: CASSYYSRGLNYGYTF
CDR3 DNA: TGTGCCAGCAGTTATTATTCCAGGGGACTTAACTATGGCTACACCTTC
J gene: TRBJ1-2
clone size: -
V gene: TRBV6-5
D gene: -

CDR3 protein: CASSIDAGTASYEQYF
CDR3 DNA: TGTGCCAGTAGTATAGACGCCGGGACGGCCTCCTACGAGCAGTACTTC
J gene: TRBJ2-7
clone size: -
V gene: TRBV19
D gene: -

CDR3 protein: CASSLGTGLEIHEQYF
CDR3 DNA: TGCGCCAGCAGCTTGGGTACGGGACTAGAGATCCACGAGCAGTACTTC
J gene: TRBJ2-7
clone size: once
V gene: TRBV5-1
D gene: TRBD2

CDR3 protein: CASTFAGGAFYEQYF
CDR3 DNA: TGTGCCAGCACCTTCGCAGGGGGCGCCTTCTACGAGCAGTACTTC
J gene: TRBJ2-7
clone size: -
V gene: TRBV28
D gene: TRBD1

CDR3 protein: CASSWRSGNEQFF
CDR3 DNA: TGTGCCAGCAGCTGGAGGAGTGGGAATGAGCAGTTCTTC
J gene: TRBJ2-1
clone size: -
V gene: TRBV7-2
D gene: -

CDR3 protein: CASSPQGGTVDEQYF
CDR3 DNA: TGCGCCAGCAGCCCCCAGGGGGGGACGGTCGACGAGCAGTACTTC
J gene: TRBJ2-7
clone size: once
V gene: TRBV5-1
D gene: -

CDR3 protein: CASSEASLGKGYEQYF
CDR3 DNA: TGTGCCAGCAGTGAAGCCTCGCTTGGTAAGGGCTACGAGCAGTACTTC
J gene: TRBJ2-7
clone size: once
V gene: TRBV6-1
D gene: -

CDR3 protein: CASSSVQGNSPLHF
CDR3 DNA: TGTGCCAGCAGCTCGGTGCAGGGCAATTCACCCCTCCACTTT
J gene: TRBJ1-6
clone size: -
V gene: TRBV11-2
D gene: -

CDR3 protein: CASLGEGPDYGYTF
CDR3 DNA: TGTGCCAGTCTAGGGGAAGGCCCTGATTATGGCTACACCTTC
J gene: TRBJ1-2
clone size: -
V gene: TRBV6-5
D gene: -

CDR3 protein: CASTPDRSDTQYF
CDR3 DNA: TGTGCCAGCACCCCGGACAGGTCAGATACGCAGTATTTT
J gene: TRBJ2-3
clone size: -
V gene: TRBV5-6
D gene: TRBD1

CDR3 protein: CAWSTGGNTDTQYF
CDR3 DNA: TGTGCCTGGAGTACGGGGGGAAACACAGATACGCAGTATTTT
J gene: TRBJ2-3
clone size: -
V gene: TRBV30
D gene: TRBD2

CDR3 protein: CATSGSPTDYPWEQYF
CDR3 DNA: TGTGCCACCAGCGGGTCCCCCACGGACTACCCCTGGGAGCAGTACTTC
J gene: TRBJ2-7
clone size: -
V gene: TRBV15
D gene: -